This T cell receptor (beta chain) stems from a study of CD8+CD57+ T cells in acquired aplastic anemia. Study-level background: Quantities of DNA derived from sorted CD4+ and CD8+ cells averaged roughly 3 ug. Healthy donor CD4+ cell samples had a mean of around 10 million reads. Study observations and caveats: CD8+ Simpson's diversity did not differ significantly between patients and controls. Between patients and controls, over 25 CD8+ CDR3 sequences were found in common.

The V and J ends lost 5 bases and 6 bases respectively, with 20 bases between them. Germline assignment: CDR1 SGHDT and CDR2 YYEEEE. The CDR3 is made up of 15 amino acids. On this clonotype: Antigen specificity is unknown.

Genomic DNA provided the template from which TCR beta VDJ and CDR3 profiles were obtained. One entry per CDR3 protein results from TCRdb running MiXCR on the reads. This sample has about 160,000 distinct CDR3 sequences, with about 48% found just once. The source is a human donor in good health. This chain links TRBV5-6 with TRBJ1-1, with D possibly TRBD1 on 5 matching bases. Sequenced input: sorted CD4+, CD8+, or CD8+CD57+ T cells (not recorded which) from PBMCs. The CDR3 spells CASSLTGARGAEAFF. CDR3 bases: TGTGCCAGCAGTCTCACGGGAGCCCGGGGCGCTGAAGCTTTCTTT. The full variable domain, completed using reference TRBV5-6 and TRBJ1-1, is DAGVTQSPTHLIKTRGQQVTLRCSPKSGHDTVSWYQQALGQGPQFIFQYYEEEERQRGNFPDRFSGHQFPNYSSELNVNALLLGDSALYLCASSLTGARGAEAFFGQGTRLTVV.